These 21 T cell receptor beta chains originate from one sample sequenced in a study of patients and donors after allogeneic stem cell transplantation. Each CDR3 protein gets one entry after TCRdb re-called the RT-PCR reads with MiXCR. The table lists 400,000 to 500,000 distinct CDR3 sequences, roughly 17% of them singletons. Sequencing was performed on blood, either unsorted or a sorted T cell fraction (not recorded which). All receptors come from a human donor who was either an allogeneic HSCT recipient or a stem cell or donor lymphocyte infusion donor (not recorded which). It is not recorded whose cells these are; they may come from a transplant donor.

This clonotype was counted only a few times. The chain carries TRBV18 and TRBJ1-6; no definite D call. The CDR3 length is 14 residues. V shed 2 bases and J shed 10 bases, with 12 bases lying between them. Germline CDR1 is KGHSH and CDR2 is LQKENI. DNA of the CDR3: TGTGCCAGCTCACCAGTAGGTCTCGGGTCACCCCTCCACTTT. It translates to CASSPVGLGSPLHF.

This clonotype was observed a few times. The V and J genes are TRBV12-3 or TRBV12-4 and TRBJ1-2; a possible D gene is TRBD1 (6 bases). This CDR3 has 14 residues. V was shortened by 7 bases and J by 7 bases, with 19 bases between the two germline ends. CDR3 in amino acids: CASTLFQGRGGYTF. The CDR3 bases are TGTGCCAGCACCCTATTCCAGGGGAGGGGTGGCTACACCTTC.

There are many counts of this clonotype. This chain links TRBV12-3 or TRBV12-4 with TRBJ2-7; 8 bases match TRBD2. V dropped 5 bases and J dropped 4; count of bases not matched to a gene: 10. The length of the CDR3 is 15 residues. CDR3 nucleotide sequence: TGTGCCAGCAGTCCCCGGGGGGGCGCGGGATACGAGCAGTACTTC. Translated: CASSPRGGAGYEQYF.

The chain carries TRBV7-9 and TRBJ1-4; D is unresolved. The CDR3 totals 15 residues. V lost 2 bases and J 0 bases, leaving 7 bases between the germline ends. CDR1 is SEHNR and CDR2 is FQNEAQ in the germline V gene (reference sequence). In nucleotides, the CDR3 is TGTGCCAGCAGCTTAAACAGAGCAACTAATGAAAAACTGTTTTTT. Its translation is CASSLNRATNEKLFF.

V gene TRBV7-9 combines with J gene TRBJ2-1, with D tentatively TRBD1 or TRBD2 (5 bases each). Trimming removed 1 base from V and 4 bases from J, with 14 bases in between. Germline V gives CDR1 SEHNR, CDR2 FQNEAQ (reference sequence). The CDR3 is made up of 16 amino acids. DNA of the CDR3: TGTGCCAGCAGCTTAGTAGGGGACCCAGGTTACAATGAGCAGTTCTTC. It yields the protein CASSLVGDPGYNEQFF.

This clonotype was detected many times. The V and J genes are TRBV12-3 or TRBV12-4 and TRBJ1-1; a weak D match, TRBD1 (6 bases). With 5 bases removed from V and 7 bases from J, the gap between germline ends came to 17 bases. This CDR3 comprises 14 residues. CDR3 bases: TGTGCCAGCAGTCTCTACCCGACAGGTGGTGAAGCTTTCTTT. Residues: CASSLYPTGGEAFF.

The genes are TRBV20-1 and TRBJ1-2; a possible D gene is TRBD1 (6 bases). Germline lookup yields CDR1 DFQATT and CDR2 SNEGSKA (reference sequence). The V end lost 3 bases, the J end lost 0 bases, and 14 bases lay between the germline ends. The CDR3 consists of 15 residues. Here the CDR3 DNA reads TGCAGTGCTAGGTCATCCAGGGGCCCTAACTATGGCTACACCTTC. Protein product: CSARSSRGPNYGYTF.

The sample holds a few counts of this clonotype. V gene TRBV6-1 combines with J gene TRBJ2-1; 10 bases match TRBD2. This CDR3 contains 16 residues. Trimming at V came to 4 bases and at J to 3 bases, leaving 6 bases not matched to a gene. CDR1 and CDR2 (germline): MNHNS, SASEGT. This CDR3 reads CASSGVLAGGYNEQFF. The CDR3 nucleotides read TGTGCCAGCAGTGGAGTCTTAGCGGGAGGCTACAATGAGCAGTTCTTC.

J is TRBJ1-3 and V is TRBV12-3 or TRBV12-4, with a possible D match to TRBD1 (6 bases). Trimming took 5 bases from V and 0 from J, leaving 20 bases between them. The length of the CDR3 is 18 residues. CDR3 nucleotides: TGTGCCAGCAGTCCCCCGGGCAGGGGAAAAAGCTCTGGAAACACCATATATTTT. Its translation: CASSPPGRGKSSGNTIYF.

The rearrangement joins TRBV7-9 to TRBJ2-5; a weak D match, TRBD1 (6 bases). CDR1 and CDR2 (germline): SEHNR, FQNEAQ (reference sequence). The CDR3 extends over 14 amino acids. V gave up 4 bases and J gave up 4 bases, with 13 bases separating them. CDR3 sequence reads: CASSSHRVRETQYF. CDR3 nucleotides: TGTGCCAGCAGCTCGCACAGGGTTAGAGAGACCCAGTACTTC.

This clonotype turned up a few times. The chain recombines TRBV6-1 with TRBJ2-1, with D tentatively TRBD2 (5 bases). The CDR3 covers 15 residues. With 6 bases removed from V and 9 bases from J, the gap between germline ends came to 21 bases. Germline V gene data show CDR1 as MNHNS and CDR2 as SASEGT. Here the CDR3 DNA reads TGTGCCAGCAGCCTCCGGACTCCCCACGGCGGTGAGCAGTTCTTC. Its protein is CASSLRTPHGGEQFF.

The rearrangement links TRBV6-1 to TRBJ2-3; D might be TRBD1 (6 bases). The CDR3 is made up of 13 amino acids. Germline lookup yields CDR1 MNHNS and CDR2 SASEGT. V gave up 9 bases and J gave up 8 bases, with 18 bases separating them. The CDR3 here is CASRGEARGTQYF. CDR3 in DNA: TGTGCCAGTCGAGGAGAGGCCAGGGGTACGCAGTATTTT.

V usage is TRBV29-1 and J usage is TRBJ1-3; perhaps TRBD1 as D (5 bases). V lost 3 bases and J 3 bases, leaving 12 bases between the germline ends. Germline V gene sequence: CDR1 SQVTM, CDR2 ANQGSEA. This CDR3 comprises 14 residues. The CDR3 here is CSVDGTAYGNTIYF. For the CDR3, the DNA is TGCAGCGTTGATGGGACGGCGTATGGAAACACCATATATTTT.

The CDR3 nucleotides are TGTGCCAGCAGCAAAGGGGGAGCGGGGGGCAAAGAGACCCAGTACTTC. This encodes CASSKGGAGGKETQYF. This chain connects TRBV5-6 to TRBJ2-5, with 9 bases fitting TRBD2. CDR3 length: 16 residues. Germline CDR1 reads SGHDT; CDR2 reads YYEEEE. The J segment lost 3 bases and the V segment lost 4 bases, leaving 10 bases of the junction unmatched.

In this sample, this clonotype turned up a few times. The gene calls are TRBV7-2 and TRBJ2-1; 7 nucleotides line up with TRBD2. With V trimmed by 5 bases and J by 8 bases, 15 bases remained unmatched. CDR1 is SGHTA, CDR2 FQGNSA, per germline. This CDR3 region has 16 residues. The CDR3 region has the DNA TGTGCCAGCAGCCCGGGGAGGGTGCGGGTGAGGGATGAGCAGTTCTTC. Protein sequence: CASSPGRVRVRDEQFF.

This clonotype was seen many times. This sequence joins TRBV6-5 and TRBJ1-3; D uncertain. The CDR3 covers 15 residues. Trimming removed 2 bases at V and 0 bases at J, with 8 bases between. Germline V gene data show CDR1 as MNHEY and CDR2 as SVGAGI. The CDR3 DNA reads as TGTGCCAGCAGTTACCGAGGTACCTCTGGAAACACCATATATTTT. Translation gives CASSYRGTSGNTIYF.

V is TRBV4-1 and J is TRBJ1-4; a possible D gene is TRBD1 (6 bases). Germline V CDR1 and CDR2: MGHRA, YSYEKL. The V gene lost 7 bases and the J gene lost 5 bases, with 23 bases spanning the gap. The CDR3 has 17 residues. The CDR3 loop reads CASTPLGAAGANEKLFF. CDR3 nucleotides: TGCGCCAGCACCCCGCTAGGGGCGGCAGGGGCGAATGAAAAACTGTTTTTT.

This rearrangement joins TRBV12-3 or TRBV12-4 to TRBJ1-2, with D perhaps matching TRBD1 (5 bases). This CDR3 contains 13 residues. Trimming removed 6 bases at V and 6 bases at J, with 14 bases between. The CDR3, as DNA: TGTGCCAGCAGCCAAGGACAAAGGGATGGCTACACCTTC. Translating it yields CASSQGQRDGYTF.

The chain combines TRBV10-3 with TRBJ1-2, with TRBD1 as a possible D gene (5 bases). Trimming removed 6 bases from V and 7 bases from J, with 9 bases in between. Germline assignment: CDR1 ENHRY and CDR2 SYGVKD. The CDR3 consists of 11 residues. The CDR3 region has the DNA TGTGCCATCAGCGGGGGTAGTGGCTACACCTTC. As protein: CAISGGSGYTF.

The chain joins TRBV5-6 to TRBJ2-1; D is unresolved. CDR3 size: 12 residues. The V gene lost 3 bases and the J gene lost 9 bases, with 10 bases spanning the gap. The germline gives CDR1 SGHDT, CDR2 YYEEEE. CDR3 loop: CASSSYTLEQFF. In DNA, the CDR3 is TGTGCCAGCAGCTCATATACCCTTGAGCAGTTCTTC.

This clonotype was seen more than once but under ten times. The V and J genes are TRBV27 and TRBJ2-7; D perhaps matches TRBD2 (6 bases). This CDR3 is built from 15 residues. V lost 4 bases and J 4 bases, leaving 17 bases between the germline ends. CDR1 and CDR2 (germline): MNHEY, SMNVEV (reference sequence). The CDR3 DNA reads as TGTGCCAGCAGTTATAGGGGATATGGGACTTACGAGCAGTACTTC. This encodes CASSYRGYGTYEQYF.